This TCR beta chain was observed in a study of T cells in Graves' hyperthyroidism and ophthalmopathy. Amplified regions were TCR beta CDR3 sequences from RNA transcripts. A first-round RT-PCR of the TCR CDR3 used the HTBI primer set. TCRdb used MiXCR to reprocess the multiplex PCR reads, holding one entry per CDR3 protein. The sample lists a few hundred thousand distinct CDR3 sequences; roughly 14% were seen once. This clonotype has only a few counts. PBMCs came from about 10 ml fresh peripheral blood. V dropped 2 bases and J dropped 0 bases, with 8 bases sitting between them. CDR3 length: 14 residues. Germline V CDR1 and CDR2: ENHRY, SYGVKD.

The receptor comes from a woman in her twenties or thirties with Graves' hyperthyroidism. Sequenced material: blood. V usage is TRBV10-3 and J usage is TRBJ2-7; D not certain. The chain's CDR3 is CAISEAGFSYEQYF. Written as DNA, the CDR3 is TGTGCCATCAGTGAGGCTGGGTTCTCCTACGAGCAGTACTTC.